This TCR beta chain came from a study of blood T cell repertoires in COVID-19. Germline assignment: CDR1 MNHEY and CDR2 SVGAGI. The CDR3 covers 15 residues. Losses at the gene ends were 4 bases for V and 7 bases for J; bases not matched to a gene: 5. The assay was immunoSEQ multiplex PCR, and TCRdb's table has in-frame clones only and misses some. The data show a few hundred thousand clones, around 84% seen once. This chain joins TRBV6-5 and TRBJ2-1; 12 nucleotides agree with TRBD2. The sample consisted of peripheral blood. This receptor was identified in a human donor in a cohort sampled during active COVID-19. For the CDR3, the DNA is TGTGCCAGCAGTTTAACTAGCGGGAGGTATAATGAGCAGTTCTTC. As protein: CASSLTSGRYNEQFF.